The present T cell receptor beta chain was sequenced within a study of T cells in Graves' hyperthyroidism and ophthalmopathy. Each diagnosis was grounded in clinical symptoms, serum thyroxine and TRAb, thyroid ultrasound, and orbital computed tomography. Whole-study findings and limits: From stable hyperthyroidism, ophthalmopathy was set apart by a 13 V-J model.

Amplified TCR beta CDR3 regions derived from RNA transcripts. With the HTBI primer set, the TCR CDR3 went through a first round of RT-PCR. Using its own MiXCR run on the multiplex PCR reads, TCRdb lists one record per CDR3 protein. This table has almost 350,000 distinct CDR3 sequences, over 15% appearing once. This clonotype was counted ten times or more. Its matching antigen is unknown. The CDR3 totals 14 residues. Trimming cost V 6 bases and J 3 bases, with 15 bases left between them. Germline V lookup: CDR1 SNHLY, CDR2 FYNNEI. This chain links TRBV2 with TRBJ2-7, with D hard to call. The sequence was collected from a woman in her 40s with Graves' ophthalmopathy. The sequencing input was blood. The chain's CDR3 is CASRVDNEHYEQYF. CDR3 coding DNA: TGTGCCAGCAGGGTTGACAACGAACACTACGAGCAGTACTTC. Supplemented by reference TRBV2 and TRBJ2-7, the full variable domain reads EPEVTQTPSHQVTQMGQEVILRCVPISNHLYFYWYRQILGQKVEFLVSFYNNEISEKSEIFDDQFSVERPDGSNFTLKIRSTKLEDSAMYFCASRVDNEHYEQYFGPGTRLTVT.